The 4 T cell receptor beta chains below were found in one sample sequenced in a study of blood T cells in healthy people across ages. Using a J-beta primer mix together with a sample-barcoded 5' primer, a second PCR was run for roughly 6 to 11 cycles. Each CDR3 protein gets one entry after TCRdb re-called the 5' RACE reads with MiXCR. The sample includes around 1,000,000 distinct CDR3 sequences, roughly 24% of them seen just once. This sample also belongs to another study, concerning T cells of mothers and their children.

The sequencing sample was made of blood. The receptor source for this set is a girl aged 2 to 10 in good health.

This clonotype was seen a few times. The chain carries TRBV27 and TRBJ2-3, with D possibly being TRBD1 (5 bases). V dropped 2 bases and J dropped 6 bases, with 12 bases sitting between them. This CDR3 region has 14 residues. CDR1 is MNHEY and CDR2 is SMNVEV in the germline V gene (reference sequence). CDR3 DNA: TGTGCCAGCAGTTTAGGGGCCGTCTCGGATACGCAGTATTTT. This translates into CASSLGAVSDTQYF.

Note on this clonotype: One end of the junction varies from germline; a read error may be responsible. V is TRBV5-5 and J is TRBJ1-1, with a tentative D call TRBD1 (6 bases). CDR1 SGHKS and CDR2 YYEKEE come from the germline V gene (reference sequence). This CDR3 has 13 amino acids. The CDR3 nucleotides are TGCGCCAGCAGACACAGGGCGAACACTGAAGCTTTCTTT. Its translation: CASRHRANTEAFF.

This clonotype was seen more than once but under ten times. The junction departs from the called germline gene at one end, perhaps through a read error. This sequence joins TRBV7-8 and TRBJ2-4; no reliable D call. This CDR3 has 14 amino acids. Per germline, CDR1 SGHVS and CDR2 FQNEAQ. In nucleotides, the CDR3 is TGTGCCAGCAGCTTAGACAGAGCCAAAGACATTCAGTACTTC. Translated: CASSLDRAKDIQYF.

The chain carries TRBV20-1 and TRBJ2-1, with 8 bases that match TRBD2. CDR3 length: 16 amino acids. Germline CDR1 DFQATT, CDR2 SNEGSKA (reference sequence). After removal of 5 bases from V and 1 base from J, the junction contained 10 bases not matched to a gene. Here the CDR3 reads CSAWVVSGISYNEQFF. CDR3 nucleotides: TGCAGTGCTTGGGTGGTTAGCGGGATTTCCTACAATGAGCAGTTCTTC.